These 7 T cell receptor beta chains came from one sample sequenced in a study of human T cells and chemical hapten exposure (dated by TCRdb to the early 2020s). The method behind the library was RACE. The run used a NextSeq 500. The raw public data were reprocessed by TCRdb itself: fastp quality trimming at Q25, MiXCR clonotype calling, in-frame beta chains only. Rows are unified per CDR3 protein, each entry keeping the most common DNA and genes. The sample contains approximately 84,000 distinct CDR3 sequences, over 8.5% of them found a single time. Of the sample, roughly 1.4% is held by the ten largest clones. The sample's time point label, in plain terms: healthy volunteer bleed at 6 weeks. Total RNA was isolated from unfractionated whole blood collected in Tempus Blood RNA tubes. Source material: whole blood. The receptors shown here come from a male donor in good health. Some clones in this sample may be carry-over from other donors' samples.

The chain uses TRBV5-8 and TRBJ2-7, with TRBD1 identical over 10 bases. With 2 bases clipped from V and 5 bases from J, the junction kept 7 bases outside the gene matches. CDR3 size: 15 residues. Germline CDR1 SGHTS, CDR2 YDEGEE. CDR3 in DNA: TGTGCCAGCAGCTTACGAGGACAGGGGGTAGACGAGCAGTACTTC. Residues: CASSLRGQGVDEQYF.

In this sample, this clonotype turned up a few times. The chain recombines TRBV6-2 or TRBV6-3 with TRBJ2-3; D not certain. The CDR3 contains 13 residues. Germline V lookup: CDR1 MNHEY, CDR2 SVGEGT. V lost 5 bases to trimming and J lost 3 bases, with 9 bases between them. The CDR3 here is CASSQQLTDTQYF. CDR3 bases: TGTGCCAGCAGTCAGCAACTAACAGATACGCAGTATTTT.

This clonotype was observed a handful of times. This chain uses TRBV6-6 with TRBJ1-5; D might be TRBD1 (6 bases). CDR1 is MNHNY, CDR2 SVGAGI, per germline (reference sequence). The V and J ends lost 8 bases and 5 bases respectively, with 13 bases between them. This CDR3 contains 13 residues. Here the CDR3 DNA reads TGTGCCAGCCGAAGGGGGGCGGATCAGCCCCAGCATTTT. Its translation: CASRRGADQPQHF.

This clonotype was counted only a few times. V gene TRBV27 combines with J gene TRBJ2-3; D is ambiguous. There are 19 residues in the CDR3. CDR1 and CDR2 (germline): MNHEY, SMNVEV (reference sequence). V dropped 0 bases and J dropped 2 bases, with 21 bases sitting between them. The CDR3 region has the DNA TGTGCCAGCAGTTTATCGTATCTACAGCCCGGTCGAATCACAGATACGCAGTATTTT. Amino acid sequence: CASSLSYLQPGRITDTQYF.

The chain links TRBV29-1 to TRBJ2-5; TRBD2 aligns across 13 bases. V was pared by 8 bases and J by 3 bases, with 6 bases of the junction left unmatched. Germline V CDR1 and CDR2: SQVTM, ANQGSEA. The CDR3 runs 14 residues. The CDR3 DNA reads as TGCAGCATACCGACTAGCGGGGGGAAAGAGACCCAGTACTTC. It specifies CSIPTSGGKETQYF.

This clonotype was seen ten or more times. The rearrangement uses TRBV6-2 or TRBV6-3 and TRBJ2-7; D not certain. The CDR3 spans 11 residues. The V gene lost 2 bases and the J gene lost 4 bases, with 3 bases spanning the gap. The germline V gene encodes CDR1 MNHEY and CDR2 SVGEGT. The CDR3 bases are TGTGCCAGCAGTTACCAGTACGAGCAGTACTTC. Translation: CASSYQYEQYF.

This rearrangement joins TRBV20-1 to TRBJ2-7, with 11 nucleotides matching TRBD2. CDR1 is DFQATT and CDR2 is SNEGSKA in the germline V gene (reference sequence). Trimming cost V 5 bases and J 0 bases; bases outside gene matches: 6. This CDR3 region has 15 residues. The CDR3 sequence: CSAGSLAGDSYEQYF. In DNA form, the CDR3 reads TGCAGTGCTGGATCACTAGCGGGAGACTCCTACGAGCAGTACTTC.